The entry below gives a single TCR beta chain sequence along with its context. As yet, its antigen is unknown. This entry belongs to a study of T cell responses to AZD1222 COVID-19 vaccine. Study-level findings and limits: Clonal diversity was possibly underestimated; the donors were predominantly white British and more often female.

Using immunoSEQ multiplex PCR, the repertoire was profiled, and TCRdb retains in-frame clones only, with some absent. The sample includes roughly 200,000 clones, approximately 86% of them seen just once. The sequencing used peripheral blood, collected on day 0 of AZD1222 vaccination. The TCR sequence derives from an adult in good health.

The DNA of the CDR3 is TGTGCCAGCAGTTGGACAGGGGAAGGAAATGAGCAGTTCTTC. Its translation: CASSWTGEGNEQFF. This rearrangement joins TRBV6-5 to TRBJ2-1, with 9 bases that match TRBD1. V was pared by 4 bases and J by 7 bases, with 5 bases of the junction left unmatched. Germline assignment: CDR1 MNHEY and CDR2 SVGAGI. The length of the CDR3 is 14 residues.